This paragraph reports one T cell receptor beta chain. Its specificity is not known. Trimming shortened V by 0 bases and J by 0 bases, and 15 bases separated the two germline ends. Per the germline V gene, CDR1 is DFQATT and CDR2 is SNEGSKA (reference sequence). CDR3 length: 17 amino acids. This entry is derived from a study of CD8 T cells in Susac syndrome. Overall study results and limits: The study conceded that relatively few individuals underwent its TCR sequencing and HLA analysis.

The RNA input was roughly 0.45 to 1 ug, and it was reverse transcribed with random hexamers. TCRdb recomputed calls from the immunoSEQ multiplex PCR reads with MiXCR, one row per CDR3 protein. The data show under 200,000 distinct CDR3 sequences, with approximately 96% seen just once and less than 0.2% held by the top ten. TEMRA cells were enriched by FACS, while CD8+ and CD4+ T cells were obtained through a negative isolation that was performed magnetically. The V and J genes are TRBV20-1 and TRBJ2-1, with D possibly TRBD2 on 6 matching bases. The TCR comes from a human donor with multiple sclerosis. The sequencing sample was made of CD8+ T cells from PBMCs. The CDR3 loop is CSARDFGGASSYNEQFF. CDR3 DNA sequence: TGCAGTGCTAGAGATTTTGGAGGGGCTAGCTCCTACAATGAGCAGTTCTTC.